One sample yielded the 3 T cell receptor beta chains listed below, sequenced in a study of T-cell memory formation after mild COVID-19. TCRdb reanalysed the 5' RACE reads using MiXCR and keeps one entry per CDR3 protein. The data show 470,000 or so distinct CDR3 sequences, about 20% seen once. Sample: PBMCs or a T cell subset sorted from them (not recorded which). The receptor source for this set is an adult woman who had mild COVID-19 (a few samples of this study predate the infection). Cell type and time point are not known.

The V and J genes are TRBV5-6 and TRBJ1-1; D is uncertain. Trimming took off 0 bases at V and 0 bases at J, with 12 bases between the two ends. The germline gives CDR1 SGHDT, CDR2 YYEEEE. The CDR3 has 16 amino acids. CDR3: CASSLDGKDLNTEAFF. The DNA of the CDR3 is TGTGCCAGCAGCTTGGATGGTAAAGATCTGAACACTGAAGCTTTCTTT.

In regard to this clonotype: One junction end does not reproduce the germline sequence, and a read error may be involved. V usage is TRBV7-8 and J usage is TRBJ1-5; D is perhaps TRBD1 (6 bases). Germline assignment: CDR1 SGHVS and CDR2 FQNEAQ. There are 14 residues in the CDR3. The CDR3 region is CASTLGGDYQPQHF. Here the CDR3 DNA reads TGTGCCAGCACCTTAGGGGGGGACTATCAGCCCCAGCATTTT.

This clonotype was observed a few times. The rearrangement uses TRBV11-3 and TRBJ2-1; D is ambiguous. V was pared by 5 bases and J by 3 bases, with 14 bases between. The CDR3 has 15 residues. Germline V CDR1 and CDR2: SGHNT, YENEEA. This CDR3 is CASSVRGSGYNEQFF. In DNA form, the CDR3 reads TGTGCCAGCAGCGTTCGAGGCTCGGGCTACAATGAGCAGTTCTTC.